This TCR beta chain was sequenced for a study of TIL therapy for anti-PD-1-resistant metastatic lung cancer. V was cut by 4 bases and J by 5 bases, with 18 bases left in between. The CDR3 length is 15 residues. CDR1 is SGHRS and CDR2 is YFSETQ in the germline V gene. The immunoSEQ assay was v3. Method: immunoSEQ multiplex PCR; TCRdb's copy keeps in-frame clones and lacks some. The sample has about 50,000 clones, 60% to 85% seen once; the top ten hold less than 6.5%. The time point was: pre-treatment sample, taken before nivolumab and TIL therapy. Most excised metastases sampled were pleural nodules or supraclavicular lymph nodes.

Sample: tumor tissue, taken at baseline. This sequence joins TRBV5-1 and TRBJ2-5, with D perhaps matching TRBD1 (5 bases). This clonotype was sampled from a person between 25 and 79 years old with non-small cell lung cancer. Here the CDR3 reads CASSPLTGAGETQYF. For the CDR3, the DNA is TGCGCCAGCAGCCCCCTGACTGGGGCAGGTGAGACCCAGTACTTC.